This passage covers 30 T cell receptor beta chains from one sample sequenced in a study of shared clonotypes between healthy human individuals. CD8 cells classed as naive were CD45RO-negative and positively selected for CCR7, excluding terminally differentiated effector memory CD45RA+ cells. Sequenced by immunoSEQ multiplex PCR; TCRdb stores in-frame clones only, minus some. The sample yields more than 2 million clones, 90% to 95% seen once. The sequencing input was naive CD8+ T cells from PBMCs. The receptor source for this set is a man younger than 35 in good health. Some clones in this sample may be carry-over from other donors' samples.

The rearrangement uses TRBV5-6 and TRBJ2-1; D uncertain. V lost 0 bases and J 0 bases, leaving 4 bases between the germline ends. CDR1 is SGHDT and CDR2 is YYEEEE in the germline V gene. The CDR3 is made up of 14 amino acids. In DNA, the CDR3 is TGTGCCAGCAGCTTGGAGCTCTCCTACAATGAGCAGTTCTTC. Translation: CASSLELSYNEQFF. Full variable domain (rest looked up from reference TRBV5-6 and TRBJ2-1): DAGVTQSPTHLIKTRGQQVTLRCSPKSGHDTVSWYQQALGQGPQFIFQYYEEEERQRGNFPDRFSGHQFPNYSSELNVNALLLGDSALYLCASSLELSYNEQFFGPGTRLTVL.

The chain uses TRBV7-2 and TRBJ1-3, with 7 bases lining up with TRBD1. The CDR3 has 18 amino acids. The V gene's germline CDR1 is SGHTA and CDR2 FQGNSA. With 5 bases clipped from V and 7 bases from J, the junction kept 20 bases outside the gene matches. The CDR3 loop reads CASSLTGQAEVGWNTIYF. The CDR3 nucleotides read TGTGCCAGCAGCCTTACCGGACAGGCTGAAGTCGGGTGGAACACCATATATTTT.

This chain uses TRBV10-3 with TRBJ1-1; perhaps TRBD1 as D (5 bases). The ends were cut back, 3 bases at V and 1 base at J, with 12 bases in the middle. Germline-derived CDR1 and CDR2 are ENHRY and SYGVKD. The CDR3 loop spans 15 amino acids. CDR3 sequence reads: CAISESGEPNTEAFF. The DNA of the CDR3 is TGTGCCATCAGTGAATCGGGGGAGCCGAACACTGAAGCTTTCTTT.

The chain is built from TRBV14 and TRBJ2-7; D uncertain. V was clipped by 4 bases and J by 3 bases, with 7 bases between them. Germline V CDR1 and CDR2: SGHDN, FVKESK. The CDR3 consists of 12 residues. The CDR3 sequence: CASSRVYYEQYF. The CDR3 DNA sequence: TGTGCCAGCAGCCGAGTATACTACGAGCAGTACTTC.

The chain employs TRBV15 and TRBJ2-5; D remains ambiguous. The V gene's germline CDR1 is LNHNV and CDR2 YYDKDF (reference sequence). V was shortened by 1 base and J by 2 bases, with 5 bases between the two germline ends. The CDR3 is 13 residues long. The CDR3 DNA reads as TGTGCCACCAGCAGAGTCCAGCAAGAGACCCAGTACTTC. Residues: CATSRVQQETQYF. The full variable domain, with the rest looked up from reference TRBV15 and TRBJ2-5, is DAMVIQNPRYQVTQFGKPVTLSCSQTLNHNVMYWYQQKSSQAPKLLFHYYDKDFNNEADTPDNFQSRRPNTSFCFLDIRSPGLGDTAMYLCATSRVQQETQYFGPGTRLLVL.

The CDR3 DNA follows: TGTGCCACCTCTCCGTTAACAGGGGACTTCTCCTACAATGAGCAGTTCTTC. Its protein is CATSPLTGDFSYNEQFF. The chain carries TRBV27 and TRBJ2-1; D is perhaps TRBD1 (7 bases). Trimming pared 10 bases from V and 0 bases from J, leaving 22 bases between. The length of the CDR3 is 17 residues. CDR1 MNHEY and CDR2 SMNVEV come from the germline V gene (reference sequence).

The rearrangement links TRBV10-3 to TRBJ2-7; D unresolved. Trimming cost V 3 bases and J 4 bases, with 13 bases left between them. CDR1 ENHRY and CDR2 SYGVKD come from the germline V gene. This CDR3 region has 14 residues. CDR3 in amino acids: CAISDTVGDYEQYF. The CDR3 DNA follows: TGTGCCATCAGTGACACAGTCGGAGATTACGAGCAGTACTTC.

This rearrangement joins TRBV11-2 to TRBJ1-2; D is uncertain. V lost 5 bases and J lost 7, with 14 bases in between. This CDR3 is built from 13 residues. CDR1 is SGHAT and CDR2 is FQNNGV in the germline V gene. The CDR3 sequence: CASSPGPLTGYTF. CDR3 bases: TGTGCCAGCAGCCCGGGCCCCTTAACTGGCTACACCTTC. Together with reference TRBV11-2 and TRBJ1-2, the CDR3 gives the full variable domain: EAGVAQSPRYKIIEKRQSVAFWCNPISGHATLYWYQQILGQGPKLLIQFQNNGVVDDSQLPKDRFSAERLKGVDSTLKIQPAKLEDSAVYLCASSPGPLTGYTFGSGTRLTVV.

This clone is a singleton in its sample. V usage is TRBV27 and J usage is TRBJ2-1; 7 bases agree with TRBD1. Losses at the gene ends were 6 bases for V and 8 bases for J; bases not matched to a gene: 7. CDR3 length: 13 residues. CDR1 is MNHEY and CDR2 is SMNVEV in the germline V gene (reference sequence). CDR3 sequence (DNA): TGTGCCAGCAGCCTCCGAGGGGGCTATGAGCAGTTCTTC. Translated, it gives CASSLRGGYEQFF.

The chain joins TRBV28 to TRBJ1-5, with D possibly matching TRBD1 (6 bases). Trimming took 5 bases from V and 0 from J, leaving 20 bases between them. This CDR3 spans 18 amino acids. Per the germline V gene, CDR1 is MDHEN and CDR2 is SYDVKM. The CDR3 DNA is TGTGCCAGCAGTCCCCCGAGGGCAGGGGCATATAGCAATCAGCCCCAGCATTTT. Its translation is CASSPPRAGAYSNQPQHF.

This chain's CDR3 is CASRLGVSTNEKLFF. The CDR3 region has the DNA TGTGCCAGCAGGCTGGGAGTGTCGACTAATGAAAAACTGTTTTTT. The J gene is TRBJ1-4, the V gene TRBV5-8; D not resolved. The ends were cut back, 5 bases at V and 2 bases at J, with 13 bases in the middle. CDR3 length: 15 amino acids. Germline V gives CDR1 SGHTS, CDR2 YDEGEE.

The rearrangement links TRBV27 to TRBJ2-7, with 10 bases lining up with TRBD2. Germline CDR1 and CDR2: MNHEY and SMNVEV (reference sequence). Trimming cost V 2 bases and J 5 bases; bases outside gene matches: 9. The length of the CDR3 is 16 residues. The CDR3 DNA is TGTGCCAGCAGTTTAGAAGTCGCTAGCGGGAGCCACGAGCAGTACTTC. Amino acid sequence: CASSLEVASGSHEQYF.

V gene TRBV7-9 combines with J gene TRBJ1-3; D gene ambiguous. The CDR3 spans 17 residues. Germline CDR1 and CDR2: SEHNR and FQNEAQ (reference sequence). Trimming removed 2 bases from V and 1 base from J, with 15 bases in between. The chain's CDR3 is CASSLKVATGSGNTIYF. Written as DNA, the CDR3 is TGTGCCAGCAGCTTAAAGGTGGCTACGGGATCTGGAAACACCATATATTTT. Drawing the rest from reference TRBV7-9 and TRBJ1-3, the complete variable domain is DTGVSQNPRHKITKRGQNVTFRCDPISEHNRLYWYRQTLGQGPEFLTYFQNEAQLEKSRLLSDRFSAERPKGSFSTLEIQRTEQGDSAMYLCASSLKVATGSGNTIYFGEGSWLTVV.

The chain is built from TRBV27 and TRBJ1-1; no firm D call. The CDR3 totals 15 residues. Germline loops: CDR1 MNHEY, CDR2 SMNVEV (reference sequence). V was cut by 3 bases and J by 1 base, with 12 bases left in between. CDR3 sequence: CASSFSLGSNTEAFF. In nucleotides, the CDR3 is TGTGCCAGCAGTTTCAGTCTGGGTTCGAACACTGAAGCTTTCTTT.

The chain uses TRBV27 and TRBJ2-1, with D perhaps matching TRBD2 (5 bases). Trimming removed 0 bases at V and 10 bases at J, with 10 bases between. There are 13 residues in the CDR3. Per germline, CDR1 MNHEY and CDR2 SMNVEV (reference sequence). The CDR3 DNA is TGTGCCAGCAGTTTATCGCCTAGCTGGGAGCAGTTCTTC. It is translated as CASSLSPSWEQFF.

The V gene is TRBV11-2, the J gene TRBJ2-1; D is ambiguous. Trimming took 2 bases from V and 4 from J, leaving 9 bases between them. The CDR3 totals 14 residues. Germline V gene lookup returns CDR1 SGHAT and CDR2 FQNNGV. The chain's CDR3 is CASSLWAIYNEQFF. The CDR3 DNA follows: TGTGCCAGCAGCTTATGGGCCATATACAATGAGCAGTTCTTC.

The rearrangement uses TRBV2 and TRBJ2-7; 9 nucleotides match TRBD1. Germline V gene sequence: CDR1 SNHLY, CDR2 FYNNEI. The CDR3 is 13 amino acids. Germline trimming cut 6 bases from V and 3 bases from J; bases unmatched to any gene: 3. CDR3 protein: CASRSGQGYEQYF. CDR3 in DNA: TGTGCCAGCAGATCGGGACAGGGCTACGAGCAGTACTTC.

The chain joins TRBV6-5 to TRBJ2-5; 7 positions match TRBD1. Germline-derived CDR1 and CDR2 are MNHEY and SVGAGI. Germline trimming cut 2 bases from V and 1 base from J; bases unmatched to any gene: 7. The length of the CDR3 is 16 residues. The CDR3 region is CASSYETGYRQETQYF. The CDR3 DNA reads TGTGCCAGCAGTTACGAGACAGGGTATCGCCAAGAGACCCAGTACTTC.

The chain uses TRBV28 and TRBJ2-5; TRBD1 aligns across 7 bases. V lost 4 bases and J lost 1; bases outside the gene matches: 9. The CDR3 loop spans 16 amino acids. Germline loops: CDR1 MDHEN, CDR2 SYDVKM. CDR3 in DNA: TGTGCCAGCAGTTCCCTCGCGACAGGGAGCCAAGAGACCCAGTACTTC. Its translation is CASSSLATGSQETQYF.

About this clone itself: Other nucleotide sequences in the sample specify the same CDR3. The V call is TRBV9, the J call TRBJ2-1; either TRBD1 or TRBD2 may fit D (7 bases each). Germline CDR1 is SGDLS and CDR2 is YYNGEE. The CDR3 runs 13 residues. The germline V and J ends were trimmed by 2 bases and 8 bases, with 11 bases remaining between them. CDR3 sequence: CASSVRGGDEQFF. The CDR3 nucleotides are TGTGCCAGCAGCGTCAGGGGGGGCGATGAGCAGTTCTTC.

V is TRBV5-4 and J is TRBJ2-5; D not certain. The CDR3 spans 15 residues. Germline loops: CDR1 SGHNT, CDR2 YYREEE (reference sequence). V lost 2 bases, J lost 4 bases, and 15 bases lay in between. CDR3 sequence (DNA): TGTGCCAGCAGCTTACAGCGTTCCGGAGCAGAGACCCAGTACTTC. Encoded protein: CASSLQRSGAETQYF. The full variable domain, its missing parts supplied by reference TRBV5-4 and TRBJ2-5, is ETGVTQSPTHLIKTRGQQVTLRCSSQSGHNTVSWYQQALGQGPQFIFQYYREEENGRGNFPPRFSGLQFPNYSSELNVNALELDDSALYLCASSLQRSGAETQYFGPGTRLLVL.

The genes are TRBV11-3 and TRBJ2-7; 9 bases are shared with TRBD1. J was trimmed by 2 bases and V by 5 bases; bases with no gene match: 4. Germline CDR1 and CDR2: SGHNT and YENEEA. The CDR3 loop spans 14 amino acids. CDR3 DNA sequence: TGTGCCAGCAGCCGGGGACAGGGCCCCTACGAGCAGTACTTC. This gives the protein CASSRGQGPYEQYF.

The chain recombines TRBV2 with TRBJ1-2; the D gene is possibly TRBD1 (5 bases). Trimming took off 4 bases at V and 5 bases at J, with 14 bases between the two ends. CDR3 size: 14 residues. The germline gives CDR1 SNHLY, CDR2 FYNNEI. The CDR3 protein is CASSGRETGYGYTF. In DNA, the CDR3 is TGTGCCAGCAGTGGCAGGGAGACTGGATATGGCTACACCTTC.

The chain joins TRBV10-1 to TRBJ2-3, with 7 bases matching TRBD2. Germline CDR1 and CDR2: WNHNN and SYGVQD (reference sequence). The CDR3 is 15 amino acids. Trimming took 2 bases from V and 0 from J; bases not matched to a gene: 2. CDR3 residues: CASSELAASTDTQYF. CDR3 nucleotides: TGCGCCAGCAGTGAGCTAGCGGCGAGCACAGATACGCAGTATTTT.

The V and J genes are TRBV30 and TRBJ2-1; D remains unclear. Germline CDR1 and CDR2: GTSNPN and SVGIG (reference sequence). V was pared by 2 bases and J by 9 bases, with 26 bases between. The CDR3 consists of 17 residues. The CDR3 region is CAWSLLRAHQKVVEQFF. CDR3 DNA: TGTGCCTGGAGTCTTCTCCGAGCGCACCAAAAGGTCGTTGAGCAGTTCTTC.

The chain employs TRBV7-9 and TRBJ1-1; TRBD1 matches at 8 bases. Trimming cost V 5 bases and J 4 bases; bases outside gene matches: 12. This CDR3 is built from 16 residues. Germline V gives CDR1 SEHNR, CDR2 FQNEAQ (reference sequence). The CDR3 DNA reads as TGTGCCAGCAGCGGAGGACGGACAGGGAAGGTCACTGAAGCTTTCTTT. This gives the protein CASSGGRTGKVTEAFF.

The chain couples TRBV10-2 to TRBJ2-1, with D perhaps given as TRBD1 or TRBD2 (5 bases each). V lost 6 bases, J lost 5 bases, and 14 bases lay in between. The CDR3 extends over 14 amino acids. Germline V gene data show CDR1 as WSHSY and CDR2 as SAAADI. CDR3 amino acids: CASRRDPRDNEQFF. CDR3 DNA sequence: TGCGCCAGCAGAAGGGACCCTAGGGACAATGAGCAGTTCTTC.

The chain combines TRBV30 with TRBJ1-1, with a tentative D call TRBD1 (5 bases). V lost 4 bases, J lost 6 bases, and 12 bases lay in between. Germline CDR1 is GTSNPN and CDR2 is SVGIG (reference sequence). The CDR3 totals 12 residues. Here the CDR3 reads CAWTLGDPEAFF. Here the CDR3 DNA reads TGTGCCTGGACCCTCGGGGACCCTGAAGCTTTCTTT.

The chain is built from TRBV7-3 and TRBJ2-3; no clear D. Per the germline V gene, CDR1 is SGHTA and CDR2 is FQGTGA. V was trimmed by 0 bases and J by 3 bases, leaving 10 bases between them. The CDR3 contains 15 residues. In DNA, the CDR3 is TGTGCCAGCAGCTTAACGTCGAAGGGAACAGATACGCAGTATTTT. This translates into CASSLTSKGTDTQYF.

This chain joins TRBV27 and TRBJ2-7, with a tentative D call TRBD1 (6 bases). This CDR3 has 13 amino acids. Germline V gene lookup returns CDR1 MNHEY and CDR2 SMNVEV (reference sequence). Trimming took off 8 bases at V and 3 bases at J, with 14 bases between the two ends. In DNA form, the CDR3 reads TGTGCCAGCGCCTCAGGACAGAACTACGAGCAGTACTTC. This codes for CASASGQNYEQYF.